The T cell receptor (beta chain) under discussion was sequenced for a study of CD8+CD57+ T cells in acquired aplastic anemia. Study context: When averaged, DNA from sorted CD4+ and CD8+ cells came to around 3.4 ug. In CD4+ cells, healthy donors produced an average of around 11 million reads.

About this clonotype itself: The target antigen is unknown.

General observations from the study: CD8+ Simpson's diversity showed no significant patient-control difference.

TCR beta VDJ and CDR3 were profiled, and genomic DNA was the template. One entry per CDR3 protein, called by TCRdb with MiXCR from the reads. The table records a few hundred thousand distinct CDR3 sequences, 65% to 75% of them present only once. Sequencing used sorted CD4+, CD8+, or CD8+CD57+ T cells (not recorded which) from PBMCs. This sequence was found in a human donor in good health, serving as a control.

CDR3 loop: CASRNRGGQETQYF. CDR3 DNA: TGTGCCAGCAGAAACAGGGGGGGCCAAGAGACCCAGTACTTC. This chain joins TRBV7-2 and TRBJ2-5, with a possible D match to TRBD1 (8 bases). Germline lookup yields CDR1 SGHTA and CDR2 FQGNSA. This CDR3 has 14 residues. V lost 6 bases to trimming and J lost 1 base, with 12 bases between them. Combining the CDR3 with reference TRBV7-2 and TRBJ2-5 gives the whole variable domain GAGVSQSPSNKVTEKGKDVELRCDPISGHTALYWYRQSLGQGLEFLIYFQGNSAPDKSGLPSDRFSAERTGGSVSTLTIQRTQQEDSAVYLCASRNRGGQETQYFGPGTRLLVL.